This TCR beta chain comes out of a study of ipilimumab plus nivolumab after autologous stem cell transplantation. Study-level results: Authors suggest TCR repertoire, Treg phenotype and gut microbiota support further study.

Checkpoint therapy with ipilimumab 1 mg/kg began 14 to 28 days after transplant. Of note for this clone: As yet, its antigen is unknown.

The method was immunoSEQ multiplex PCR; TCRdb's version includes in-frame clones alone and lacks a portion of them. The sample carries about 17,000 clones, roughly 80% recorded once. The specimen was PBMCs, collected in a trial of ipilimumab plus nivolumab as post-transplant consolidation. This sequence was found in a male donor with diffuse large B-cell lymphoma.

This chain's CDR3 is CASNLGGPDTQYF. CDR3 sequence (DNA): TGTGCCAGCAATTTGGGGGGCCCAGATACGCAGTATTTT. The chain recombines TRBV7-2 with TRBJ2-3; perhaps D is TRBD1 or TRBD2 (6 bases each). With 7 bases removed from V and 4 bases from J, the gap between germline ends came to 12 bases. Germline V lookup: CDR1 SGHTA, CDR2 FQGNSA. The CDR3 spans 13 residues.